The rows below give T cell receptor beta chains drawn from one sample of a study of blood T cell repertoires in COVID-19. Profiled with immunoSEQ multiplex PCR; TCRdb holds only in-frame clones, not every one. This sample carries some 100,000 clones, 75% to 85% of them seen once, and the ten largest clones take less than 8%. The sequenced sample was peripheral blood. Receptors originate from a woman aged 80 or over with active or convalescent COVID-19. The CDR3 runs from the conserved cysteine through the conserved F or W. The order of the fields is CDR3 protein, CDR3 DNA, clone size, D gene, V gene, J gene. A D gene is named only where the DNA matches it firmly. The size of a clone is reported for some rows only, either as once, few or many, or as a class for expanded clones.

CDR3aa: CASSYSALAGDKYEQFF
CDR3nt: TGTGCCAGCAGTTACTCGGCACTAGCGGGAGACAAATATGAGCAGTTCTTC
abundance: .
d_gene: TRBD2
v_gene: TRBV6-2/TRBV6-3
j_gene: TRBJ2-1

CDR3aa: CASSLRTGGSGLLAGADDTQYF
CDR3nt: TGTGCCAGCAGTTTGCGGACAGGGGGGTCTGGGCTTCTAGCGGGAGCGGATGATACGCAGTATTTT
abundance: .
d_gene: .
v_gene: TRBV27
j_gene: TRBJ2-3

CDR3aa: CASSERREGEQYF
CDR3nt: TGCGCCAGCAGTGAGAGGCGGGAGGGCGAGCAGTACTTC
abundance: few
d_gene: TRBD2
v_gene: TRBV10-1
j_gene: TRBJ2-7

CDR3aa: CASSLAGHLEAFF
CDR3nt: TGTGCCAGCAGCTTAGCGGGACACCTTGAAGCTTTCTTT
abundance: .
d_gene: .
v_gene: TRBV11-2
j_gene: TRBJ1-1

CDR3aa: CSVEIRVGGELFF
CDR3nt: TGCAGCGTTGAAATCAGGGTAGGCGGGGAGCTGTTTTTT
abundance: .
d_gene: .
v_gene: TRBV29-1
j_gene: TRBJ2-2

CDR3aa: CSVEAVPFPGNTIYF
CDR3nt: TGCAGCGTTGAGGCAGTACCCTTCCCTGGAAACACCATATATTTT
abundance: .
d_gene: .
v_gene: TRBV29-1
j_gene: TRBJ1-3

CDR3aa: CASSLGQRGEQETQYF
CDR3nt: TGTGCCAGCAGCTTGGGCCAGCGGGGGGAGCAAGAGACCCAGTACTTC
abundance: .
d_gene: TRBD2
v_gene: TRBV5-4
j_gene: TRBJ2-5

CDR3aa: CASSDPGQGLAPLHF
CDR3nt: TGTGCCAGCAGCGACCCCGGACAGGGGTTGGCTCCCCTCCACTTT
abundance: .
d_gene: TRBD1
v_gene: TRBV9
j_gene: TRBJ1-6

CDR3aa: CASSHGLEADTQYF
CDR3nt: TGCGCCAGCAGCCACGGACTAGAGGCAGATACGCAGTATTTT
abundance: .
d_gene: TRBD2
v_gene: TRBV5-1
j_gene: TRBJ2-3

CDR3aa: CASSRGQSSYNEQFF
CDR3nt: TGTGCCAGCAGCCGGGGACAGAGCTCCTACAATGAGCAGTTCTTC
abundance: .
d_gene: TRBD1
v_gene: TRBV3-1/TRBV3-2
j_gene: TRBJ2-1

CDR3aa: CARSLGGELNEQFF
CDR3nt: TGTGCCAGAAGCTTGGGGGGAGAACTCAATGAGCAGTTCTTC
abundance: .
d_gene: .
v_gene: TRBV5-3
j_gene: TRBJ2-1

CDR3aa: CASFSTSVSYEQYF
CDR3nt: TGTGCCAGCTTTAGTACTAGCGTTTCATACGAGCAGTACTTC
abundance: .
d_gene: TRBD2
v_gene: TRBV6-6
j_gene: TRBJ2-7

CDR3aa: CASSLRPGTGTGELFF
CDR3nt: TGTGCCAGCAGCTTAAGGCCGGGAACGGGCACCGGGGAGCTGTTTTTT
abundance: few
d_gene: .
v_gene: TRBV7-3
j_gene: TRBJ2-2

CDR3aa: CAISEQNSGNTIYF
CDR3nt: TGTGCCATCAGTGAACAGAACTCTGGAAACACCATATATTTT
abundance: .
d_gene: .
v_gene: TRBV10-3
j_gene: TRBJ1-3

CDR3aa: CASSSHDRNDHRRYNSPLHF
CDR3nt: TGTGCCAGCAGCAGTCACGACAGGAATGACCACAGAAGATATAATTCACCCCTCCACTTT
abundance: .
d_gene: .
v_gene: TRBV9
j_gene: TRBJ1-6

CDR3aa: CASSYSPEGSTDTQYF
CDR3nt: TGTGCCAGCAGTTACTCCCCAGAGGGAAGTACAGATACGCAGTATTTT
abundance: once
d_gene: .
v_gene: TRBV6-6
j_gene: TRBJ2-3

CDR3aa: CASSATRVGEQFF
CDR3nt: TGTGCCAGCAGCGCCACCAGGGTCGGGGAGCAGTTCTTC
abundance: .
d_gene: .
v_gene: TRBV6-5
j_gene: TRBJ2-1

CDR3aa: CASSLGLAGGIYDTDTQYF
CDR3nt: TGTGCCAGCAGCCTGGGACTAGCGGGAGGTATTTATGACACAGATACGCAGTATTTT
abundance: once
d_gene: TRBD2
v_gene: TRBV7-9
j_gene: TRBJ2-3

CDR3aa: CASSPFGQGTTDTQYF
CDR3nt: TGTGCCAGCTCACCGTTTGGACAGGGTACCACAGATACGCAGTATTTT
abundance: .
d_gene: TRBD1
v_gene: TRBV18
j_gene: TRBJ2-3

CDR3aa: CASSSGDSIHPYEQYF
CDR3nt: TGCGCCAGCAGTTCGGGAGATTCTATACACCCTTACGAGCAGTACTTC
abundance: .
d_gene: .
v_gene: TRBV5-1
j_gene: TRBJ2-7

CDR3aa: CASSIRQGYSNQPQHF
CDR3nt: TGTGCCAGTAGTATTAGACAGGGGTACAGCAATCAGCCCCAGCATTTT
abundance: .
d_gene: TRBD1
v_gene: TRBV19
j_gene: TRBJ1-5

CDR3aa: CATSRDMVSKNIQYF
CDR3nt: TGTGCCACCAGCAGAGATATGGTCAGCAAAAACATTCAGTACTTC
abundance: few
d_gene: .
v_gene: TRBV15
j_gene: TRBJ2-4

CDR3aa: CASSLSGTASPGGYTF
CDR3nt: TGTGCCAGCAGCCTCTCCGGGACAGCATCCCCAGGCGGCTACACCTTC
abundance: .
d_gene: TRBD1
v_gene: TRBV9
j_gene: TRBJ1-2

CDR3aa: CASMRDGPYNEQFF
CDR3nt: TGTGCCAGCATGCGGGACGGTCCCTACAATGAGCAGTTCTTC
abundance: .
d_gene: .
v_gene: TRBV2
j_gene: TRBJ2-1

CDR3aa: CASSKAGTGAYEQYF
CDR3nt: TGTGCCAGCAGCAAAGCCGGGACGGGGGCCTACGAGCAGTACTTC
abundance: .
d_gene: .
v_gene: TRBV13
j_gene: TRBJ2-7

CDR3aa: CASSVGRGLTNEKLFF
CDR3nt: TGTGCCAGCAGCGTAGGAAGGGGTCTGACGAATGAAAAACTGTTTTTT
abundance: .
d_gene: .
v_gene: TRBV9
j_gene: TRBJ1-4

CDR3aa: CASSQTQGFQETQYF
CDR3nt: TGTGCCAGCAGCCAAACCCAGGGGTTTCAAGAGACCCAGTACTTC
abundance: .
d_gene: .
v_gene: TRBV3-1/TRBV3-2
j_gene: TRBJ2-5

CDR3aa: CASSSRQGRYTEAFF
CDR3nt: TGTGCCAGCAGCTCAAGACAGGGAAGGTACACTGAAGCTTTCTTT
abundance: .
d_gene: TRBD1
v_gene: TRBV7-8
j_gene: TRBJ1-1

CDR3aa: CASSQEGIQPQHF
CDR3nt: TGTGCCAGCAGTCAGGAGGGGATTCAGCCCCAGCATTTT
abundance: .
d_gene: .
v_gene: TRBV2
j_gene: TRBJ1-5

CDR3aa: CASSRSGSYEQYF
CDR3nt: TGCGCCAGCAGCCGGTCAGGGTCCTACGAGCAGTACTTC
abundance: .
d_gene: .
v_gene: TRBV4-1
j_gene: TRBJ2-7

CDR3aa: CASSGTSGNIQYF
CDR3nt: TGTGCCAGCAGCGGGACTAGCGGAAACATTCAGTACTTC
abundance: .
d_gene: TRBD2
v_gene: TRBV9
j_gene: TRBJ2-4

CDR3aa: CASNNRVAEAFF
CDR3nt: TGTGCCAGCAACAACAGGGTGGCTGAAGCTTTCTTT
abundance: .
d_gene: .
v_gene: TRBV11-1
j_gene: TRBJ1-1

CDR3aa: CASSLGSDRGNTIYF
CDR3nt: TGTGCCAGCAGCTTAGGTTCGGACAGGGGAAACACCATATATTTT
abundance: few
d_gene: TRBD1
v_gene: TRBV7-9
j_gene: TRBJ1-3

CDR3aa: CASSPATSGSWLNEQFF
CDR3nt: TGTGCCAGCTCACCGGCGACTAGCGGGAGTTGGTTGAATGAGCAGTTCTTC
abundance: .
d_gene: TRBD2
v_gene: TRBV18
j_gene: TRBJ2-1

CDR3aa: CASSSRARLAGGPTDTQYF
CDR3nt: TGTGCCAGCAGTTCCCGAGCCCGACTAGCGGGAGGGCCAACAGATACGCAGTATTTT
abundance: .
d_gene: TRBD2
v_gene: TRBV27
j_gene: TRBJ2-3

CDR3aa: CSVGWASTNEKLFF
CDR3nt: TGCAGCGTTGGGTGGGCTTCAACTAATGAAAAACTGTTTTTT
abundance: .
d_gene: .
v_gene: TRBV29-1
j_gene: TRBJ1-4

CDR3aa: CASSFWREGYEQYF
CDR3nt: TGTGCCAGCAGTTTTTGGAGGGAGGGCTACGAGCAGTACTTC
abundance: .
d_gene: TRBD2
v_gene: TRBV28
j_gene: TRBJ2-7